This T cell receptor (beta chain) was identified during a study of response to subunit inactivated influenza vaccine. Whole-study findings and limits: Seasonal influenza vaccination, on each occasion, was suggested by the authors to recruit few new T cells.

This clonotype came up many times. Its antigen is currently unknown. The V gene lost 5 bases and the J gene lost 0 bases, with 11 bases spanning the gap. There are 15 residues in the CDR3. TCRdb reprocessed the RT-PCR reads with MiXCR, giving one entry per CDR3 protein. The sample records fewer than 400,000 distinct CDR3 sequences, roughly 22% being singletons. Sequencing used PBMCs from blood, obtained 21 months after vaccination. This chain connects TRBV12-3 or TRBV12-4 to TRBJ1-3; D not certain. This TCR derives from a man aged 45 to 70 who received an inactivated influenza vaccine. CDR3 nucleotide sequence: TGTGCCAGCAGTGCCAACCGCCTCTCTGGAAACACCATATATTTT. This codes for CASSANRLSGNTIYF.